This entry lists 28 T cell receptor beta chains sequenced from one sample in a study of T cell clones after liver transplantation. Using immunoSEQ multiplex PCR, the repertoire was profiled, and TCRdb retains in-frame clones only, with some absent. The sample lists some 59,000 clones, 65% to 75% occurring once. The input for sequencing was CD4+ T cells from blood, taken before liver transplant. The receptor set was obtained from a human donor who received a liver transplant.

The chain recombines TRBV15 with TRBJ2-1; perhaps TRBD2 as D (5 bases). The CDR3 is made up of 12 amino acids. V was trimmed by 6 bases and J by 5 bases, leaving 8 bases between them. Germline CDR1 LNHNV, CDR2 YYDKDF (reference sequence). Written as DNA, the CDR3 is TGTGCCACCAGTACGAGGGACAATGAGCAGTTCTTC. Translation: CATSTRDNEQFF.

Written as DNA, the CDR3 is TGTGCCAGCAGCTTAAGGTTGGCAGGGGATAGTTCACCCCTCCACTTT. The encoded protein is CASSLRLAGDSSPLHF. The chain is built from TRBV7-6 and TRBJ1-6, with TRBD1 as a possible D gene (6 bases). Looked up from germline, CDR1 is SGHVS and CDR2 is FNYEAQ. This CDR3 spans 16 amino acids. V was clipped by 2 bases and J by 9 bases, with 17 bases between them.

The rearrangement uses TRBV21-1 and TRBJ2-3; TRBD1 was called by the table and not checked on the DNA. TRBV21-1 has pseudogene status. The CDR3 totals 15 residues. The CDR3 spells CATMTGPSSTDTQYF. In nucleotides, the CDR3 is TGTGCCACCATGACAGGACCCTCTAGCACAGATACGCAGTATTTT.

The chain joins TRBV6-1 to TRBJ2-1, with D possibly being TRBD2 (7 bases). The germline V and J ends were trimmed by 0 bases and 12 bases, with 21 bases remaining between them. The CDR3 length is 16 residues. Germline CDR1 is MNHNS and CDR2 is SASEGT. The CDR3 DNA sequence: TGTGCCAGCAGTGAAGCGAATAGGGGGGAGGGGGTAAGGCAGTTCTTC. Translation gives CASSEANRGEGVRQFF.

The rearrangement links TRBV4-1 to TRBJ2-7; 10 bases align to TRBD1. Trimming at V came to 4 bases and at J to 3 bases, leaving 3 bases not matched to a gene. CDR3 length equals 14 residues. The germline V gene encodes CDR1 MGHRA and CDR2 YSYEKL. CDR3 amino acids: CASSRQGASYEQYF. As DNA, the CDR3 is TGCGCCAGCAGCCGACAGGGGGCAAGCTACGAGCAGTACTTC.

The chain is built from TRBV5-1 and TRBJ2-2, with D possibly matching TRBD2 (6 bases). This CDR3 has 16 amino acids. V was pared by 4 bases and J by 1 base, with 14 bases between. CDR1 is SGHRS, CDR2 YFSETQ, per germline. The CDR3 reads CASSTQEGLNTGELFF. DNA of the CDR3: TGCGCCAGCAGCACGCAGGAGGGGTTGAACACCGGGGAGCTGTTTTTT.

The chain joins TRBV10-3 to TRBJ2-3, with D possibly matching TRBD1 (5 bases). CDR3 size: 15 residues. Germline V lookup: CDR1 ENHRY, CDR2 SYGVKD. V shed 5 bases and J shed 1 base, with 13 bases lying between them. This CDR3 is CAISLTGQGTDTQYF. The CDR3 nucleotides are TGTGCCATCAGTCTTACAGGCCAGGGCACAGATACGCAGTATTTT.

This rearrangement joins TRBV5-8 to TRBJ2-3; 8 nucleotides line up with TRBD2. This CDR3 contains 16 residues. Germline CDR1 and CDR2: SGHTS and YDEGEE. Trimming at V came to 4 bases and at J to 0 bases, leaving 7 bases not matched to a gene. CDR3 nucleotide sequence: TGTGCCAGCAGCCCCTCGGGGGGGTCGAGCACAGATACGCAGTATTTT. Its protein is CASSPSGGSSTDTQYF.

J is TRBJ2-7 and V is TRBV7-9; 10 bases align to TRBD2. The trim removed 5 bases at V and 3 bases at J, leaving 10 bases unmatched. CDR3 length equals 16 residues. The germline CDR1 and CDR2 sequences are SEHNR and FQNEAQ (reference sequence). CDR3 DNA: TGTGCCAGCAGCCCTCGGGGAGCGGGGGGGAACTACGAGCAGTACTTC. Translation gives CASSPRGAGGNYEQYF.

The CDR3 DNA reads as TGCGCCAGCAGCCAAGCGACTAGCGGGGGGGCCGCAGATACGCAGTATTTT. It specifies CASSQATSGGAADTQYF. The chain carries TRBV4-1 and TRBJ2-3; 14 bases align to TRBD2. CDR1 is MGHRA, CDR2 YSYEKL, per germline. Losses at the gene ends were 1 base for V and 4 bases for J; bases not matched to a gene: 4. The CDR3 has 17 amino acids.

The chain employs TRBV11-1 and TRBJ2-1; 7 nucleotides agree with TRBD2. Germline V gene lookup returns CDR1 SGHAT and CDR2 FQDESV (reference sequence). This CDR3 contains 14 residues. Trimming removed 4 bases from V and 10 bases from J; junction bases left unmatched: 10. The CDR3 here is CASSSLGGRGEQFF. Written as DNA, the CDR3 is TGTGCCAGCAGCTCCTTGGGGGGGAGAGGAGAGCAGTTCTTC.

This sequence joins TRBV28 and TRBJ2-2, with TRBD1 matching over 8 bases. The V segment lost 6 bases and the J segment 1 base; nucleotides outside the gene matches: 7. The germline CDR1 and CDR2 sequences are MDHEN and SYDVKM. This CDR3 has 16 amino acids. CDR3 sequence (DNA): TGTGCCAGCAGAATACAGGGGGTCCTGAACACCGGGGAGCTGTTTTTT. This encodes CASRIQGVLNTGELFF.

The J gene is TRBJ1-2, the V gene TRBV7-9; weak D call: TRBD1 (5 bases). The length of the CDR3 is 15 residues. The V gene's germline CDR1 is SEHNR and CDR2 FQNEAQ (reference sequence). Deletions cut 1 base from V and 2 bases from J, with 11 bases between. CDR3 in amino acids: CASSLDTGVNYGYTF. CDR3 sequence (DNA): TGTGCCAGCAGCTTAGATACAGGCGTCAACTATGGCTACACCTTC. Variable domain in full (rest from reference TRBV7-9 and TRBJ1-2): DTGVSQNPRHKITKRGQNVTFRCDPISEHNRLYWYRQTLGQGPEFLTYFQNEAQLEKSRLLSDRFSAERPKGSFSTLEIQRTEQGDSAMYLCASSLDTGVNYGYTFGSGTRLTVV.

The V call is TRBV29-1, the J call TRBJ1-5, with D tentatively TRBD1 (6 bases). CDR1 and CDR2 from the germline V gene are SQVTM and ANQGSEA. This CDR3 spans 13 amino acids. Between the trimmed V and J ends, which lost 2 bases and 5 bases, there was a span of 10 bases. In DNA form, the CDR3 reads TGCAGCGTTGAATTATCAGGGGATCAGCCCCAGCATTTT. Its translation is CSVELSGDQPQHF.

In DNA, the CDR3 is TGTGCCAGCAGCTCCCTACGTAATACGCAGTATTTT. Its protein is CASSSLRNTQYF. The chain joins TRBV13 to TRBJ2-3; D unresolved. The germline V and J ends were trimmed by 4 bases and 7 bases, with 9 bases remaining between them. CDR1 PRHDT and CDR2 FYEKMQ come from the germline V gene (reference sequence). This CDR3 is 12 amino acids long.

This clone showed up just once. The gene calls are TRBV7-6 and TRBJ2-3; D is perhaps TRBD2 (5 bases). The V end was cut by 5 bases, the J end by 1 base, with 13 bases between. CDR3 length equals 15 residues. The germline CDR1 and CDR2 sequences are SGHVS and FNYEAQ. The CDR3 reads CASSPEALRTDTQYF. CDR3 in DNA: TGTGCCAGCAGCCCGGAGGCCCTCCGCACAGATACGCAGTATTTT.

The V and J genes are TRBV6-1 and TRBJ2-5; possibly TRBD1 for D (5 bases). This CDR3 contains 14 residues. V lost 7 bases and J lost 4, with 16 bases in between. Germline V CDR1 and CDR2: MNHNS, SASEGT. In nucleotides, the CDR3 is TGTGCCAGCAACCCACAGGCCTCCAGAGAGACCCAGTACTTC. This translates into CASNPQASRETQYF.

This clone was seen a single time. The CDR3 nucleotides are TGTGCCAGTACCCTCCGGGGTACCGGTGAAAAACTGTTTTTT. Protein product: CASTLRGTGEKLFF. This chain uses TRBV19 with TRBJ1-4; D remains ambiguous. The CDR3 extends over 14 amino acids. V lost 7 bases and J 7 bases, leaving 16 bases between the germline ends. Per the germline V gene, CDR1 is LNHDA and CDR2 is SQIVND (reference sequence).

This rearrangement joins TRBV18 to TRBJ1-2; tentatively, D is TRBD1 (5 bases). V was shortened by 6 bases and J by 4 bases, with 21 bases between the two germline ends. The CDR3 totals 16 residues. Looked up from germline, CDR1 is KGHSH and CDR2 is LQKENI. This chain's CDR3 is CASSQPQGIVGYGYTF. The CDR3 DNA is TGTGCCAGCTCCCAACCGCAGGGAATTGTGGGCTATGGCTACACCTTC.

This clone was seen more than once but under ten times. A read error may produce the germline difference seen at one junction end. The CDR3 DNA sequence: TGTGCCAGCAGGGAAGGTCAAAACTCCTACGAGCAGTACTTC. Its protein is CASREGQNSYEQYF. The chain joins TRBV6-1 to TRBJ2-7; the D is unclear. This CDR3 spans 14 amino acids. Germline V lookup: CDR1 MNHNS, CDR2 SASEGT.

The gene calls are TRBV6-4 and TRBJ2-5, with D maybe TRBD2 (6 bases). CDR3 size: 15 residues. Germline loops: CDR1 MRHNA, CDR2 SNTAGT. Trimming pared 5 bases from V and 4 bases from J, leaving 17 bases between. The CDR3 sequence: CASSPTAGMGETQYF. The CDR3 DNA sequence: TGTGCCAGCAGTCCCACGGCGGGGATGGGAGAGACCCAGTACTTC.

The table lists this clone with a few counts. The chain links TRBV6-6 to TRBJ1-2, with a possible D match to TRBD1 (5 bases). Trimming cost V 10 bases and J 4 bases, with 13 bases left between them. This CDR3 has 12 residues. The germline V gene has CDR1 MNHNY and CDR2 SVGAGI (reference sequence). CDR3 amino acids: CAIVDRAYGYTF. The CDR3, as DNA: TGTGCCATCGTAGACAGAGCCTATGGCTACACCTTC.

This rearrangement joins TRBV2 to TRBJ2-6; possible D gene TRBD2, 7 bases. CDR1 is SNHLY, CDR2 FYNNEI, per germline. With 10 bases removed from V and 0 bases from J, the gap between germline ends came to 16 bases. The CDR3 totals 16 residues. CDR3 amino acids: CATDGRGNSGANVLTF. The CDR3 bases are TGTGCCACCGATGGGAGGGGGAACTCTGGGGCCAACGTCCTGACTTTC.

This clone appeared a few times. Other DNA sequences within the sample encode an identical CDR3. This chain uses TRBV9 with TRBJ2-1, with 8 bases matching TRBD2. V was clipped by 5 bases and J by 7 bases; unmatched bases: 11. CDR3 length: 15 residues. In germline, CDR1 is SGDLS, CDR2 YYNGEE. The CDR3 bases are TGTGCCAGCAGTGCTCGGGGGGGGGCAACTAATGAGCAGTTCTTC. Its protein is CASSARGGATNEQFF.

The rearrangement joins TRBV6-1 to TRBJ1-5, with a possible D match to TRBD1 (5 bases). Germline V gene sequence: CDR1 MNHNS, CDR2 SASEGT. V lost 10 bases and J 0 bases, leaving 16 bases between the germline ends. This CDR3 contains 15 residues. The CDR3 coding sequence is TGTGCCACGAGAGAATTACAGGATAGCAATCAGCCCCAGCATTTT. Its protein is CATRELQDSNQPQHF.

The chain uses TRBV28 and TRBJ1-2; TRBD1 aligns across 7 bases. CDR3 size: 15 residues. With 6 bases clipped from V and 3 bases from J, the junction kept 10 bases outside the gene matches. Germline CDR1 is MDHEN and CDR2 is SYDVKM. CDR3 residues: CASRDHQGQDYGYTF. The CDR3 nucleotides are TGTGCCAGCAGGGATCACCAAGGACAGGACTATGGCTACACCTTC.

This sequence joins TRBV19 and TRBJ1-5; the match to TRBD1 covers 8 bases. The V and J ends lost 9 bases and 2 bases, in that order; junction bases with no gene match: 3. The germline V gene has CDR1 LNHDA and CDR2 SQIVND (reference sequence). The CDR3 consists of 13 residues. The CDR3 reads CASQTGGNQPQHF. The CDR3 region has the DNA TGTGCCAGCCAGACAGGGGGCAATCAGCCCCAGCATTTT.

In this sample, this clone turned up a few times. The rearrangement joins TRBV18 to TRBJ1-5; TRBD1 is a possible D gene (6 bases). Per the germline V gene, CDR1 is KGHSH and CDR2 is LQKENI. The CDR3 is made up of 16 amino acids. The germline V and J ends were trimmed by 2 bases and 4 bases, with 15 bases remaining between them. CDR3 DNA: TGTGCCAGCTCACCAACAGGGAGGGTCGGGAATCAGCCCCAGCATTTT. Amino acids: CASSPTGRVGNQPQHF.